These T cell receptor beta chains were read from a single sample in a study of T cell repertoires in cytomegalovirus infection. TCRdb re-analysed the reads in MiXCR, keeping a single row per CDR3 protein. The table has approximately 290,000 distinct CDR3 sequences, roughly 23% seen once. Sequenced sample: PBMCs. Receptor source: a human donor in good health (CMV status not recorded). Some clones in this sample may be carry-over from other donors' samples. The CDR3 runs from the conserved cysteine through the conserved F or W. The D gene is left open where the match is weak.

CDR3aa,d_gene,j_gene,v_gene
CASSPSGGMNTEAFF,NA,TRBJ1-1,TRBV7-2
CASSLSSGLKAFF,NA,TRBJ1-1,TRBV28
CASSLVGASFYNEQFF,NA,TRBJ2-1,TRBV5-5
CASSLVPGPSSYEQYF,NA,TRBJ2-7,TRBV11-2
CASSLDKLSRPNQPQHF,NA,TRBJ1-5,TRBV12-3/TRBV12-4
CASSPGPPRYGYTF,NA,TRBJ1-2,TRBV12-3/TRBV12-4
CSVEHPISYNSPLHF,NA,TRBJ1-6,TRBV29-1
CASSGGLHQPQHF,NA,TRBJ1-5,TRBV5-6
CASSPRKAPSYGYTF,NA,TRBJ1-2,TRBV7-3
CASRSAGVGETQYF,TRBD2,TRBJ2-5,TRBV5-1
CSAVGPRFNYGYTF,NA,TRBJ1-2,TRBV29-1
CASRSNSLVNEKLFF,NA,TRBJ1-4,TRBV6-1
CASKLKAGTNTEAFF,NA,TRBJ1-1,TRBV27
CSVGDFPSGGSEKLFF,TRBD1,TRBJ1-4,TRBV29-1
CASRLTAGGHLFF,TRBD2,TRBJ2-1,TRBV7-9
CASGSGALQGYEQYF,NA,TRBJ2-7,TRBV12-3/TRBV12-4
CASTTSQGGDYGYTF,TRBD1,TRBJ1-2,TRBV7-8
CASSFDRNYYEQYF,NA,TRBJ2-7,TRBV6-5
CASRGSLNTGELFF,NA,TRBJ2-2,TRBV28
CASMGSGLDIYNEQFF,TRBD2,TRBJ2-1,TRBV28
CSANTNDHEQYF,NA,TRBJ2-7,TRBV20-1
CASSLAGTGNQPQHF,NA,TRBJ1-5,TRBV11-2
CASSQRSQGITEAFF,NA,TRBJ1-1,TRBV6-2/TRBV6-3
CASRGYGLAGETGELFF,TRBD2,TRBJ2-2,TRBV6-2/TRBV6-3
CSARQGAIGNEQFF,TRBD1,TRBJ2-1,TRBV20-1
CASSFSTNTEAFF,NA,TRBJ1-1,TRBV7-3
CSALTGDSSETQYF,NA,TRBJ2-5,TRBV20-1
CASRPIGAGSGNTIYF,NA,TRBJ1-3,TRBV27
CASRRTGTGVTGELFF,TRBD1,TRBJ2-2,TRBV7-2
CASSWGLAIIPELPYNEQFF,TRBD2,TRBJ2-1,TRBV11-2
CASSMTQADTQYF,NA,TRBJ2-3,TRBV7-8
CASSSKSRTGSYEQYF,TRBD1,TRBJ2-7,TRBV28
CASSYPSGRAAYNEQFF,TRBD2,TRBJ2-1,TRBV6-2/TRBV6-3
CSLNGAPRTEAFF,NA,TRBJ1-1,TRBV20-1
CASSLQTGVSPLHF,TRBD1,TRBJ1-6,TRBV28
CASSLSGDTEAFF,NA,TRBJ1-1,TRBV5-1
CASSPPVWVSNEQFF,NA,TRBJ2-1,TRBV7-2
CASNIRVPGANVLTF,NA,TRBJ2-6,TRBV7-6
CSAREGTGTEKLFF,TRBD1,TRBJ1-4,TRBV20-1
CASSETGASTEAFF,NA,TRBJ1-1,TRBV6-1
CASSYKLGQIRGYTF,TRBD1,TRBJ1-2,TRBV6-4
CASSYGGRGRGAYEQYF,TRBD2,TRBJ2-7,TRBV11-2
CASSTAGTNFEQFF,NA,TRBJ2-1,TRBV11-2
CASSLDGTTYLQETQYF,NA,TRBJ2-5,TRBV7-2
CASSLVGSVGPYEQYF,NA,TRBJ2-7,TRBV7-2
CSARGGTSGSYNEQFF,TRBD2,TRBJ2-1,TRBV20-1
CASSLGSAGSYEQYF,TRBD2,TRBJ2-7,TRBV27
CASSLVDRVSTEAFF,TRBD1,TRBJ1-1,TRBV7-2
CASRPLPGETQYF,NA,TRBJ2-5,TRBV6-2/TRBV6-3
CASSPTQGSSYNSPLHF,TRBD1,TRBJ1-6,TRBV7-9
CASSYIGLAEYF,NA,TRBJ2-7,TRBV6-5
CASSLVGEARQPQHF,NA,TRBJ1-5,TRBV28
CASSFDRVGEQYF,NA,TRBJ2-7,TRBV28
CASSPGLAETQYF,TRBD2,TRBJ2-5,TRBV7-9
CAASRGGVAGNTIYF,NA,TRBJ1-3,TRBV7-2
CASSEVSGSYNEQFF,NA,TRBJ2-1,TRBV2
CASSSRTGYNQPQHF,TRBD1,TRBJ1-5,TRBV7-2
CASSPGQGANEKLFF,TRBD1,TRBJ1-4,TRBV18
CASSLAEGSTEAFF,NA,TRBJ1-1,TRBV7-9